Below, 27 T cell receptor beta chains from the same sample are listed, as sequenced in a study of control samples from healthy donors and cancer patients. Using immunoSEQ multiplex PCR, the repertoire was profiled, and TCRdb retains in-frame clones only, with some absent. The sample lists approximately 65,000 clones; nearly 90% were seen once. Sequencing was performed on PBMCs. The receptors come from a man between 60 and 75 years old with lung cancer.

The chain recombines TRBV7-9 with TRBJ2-5; D is ambiguous. This CDR3 spans 15 amino acids. Germline CDR1 and CDR2: SEHNR and FQNEAQ (reference sequence). The V end lost 2 bases, the J end lost 8 bases, and 18 bases lay between the germline ends. CDR3 in DNA: TGTGCCAGCAGCTTATTAGACTGGCGAAATATCACCCAGTACTTC. This translates into CASSLLDWRNITQYF.

The gene calls are TRBV19 and TRBJ2-2; weak D call: TRBD1 (6 bases). Trimming left V 7 bases short and J 4 bases short, with 13 bases between. CDR1 and CDR2 from the germline V gene are LNHDA and SQIVND (reference sequence). The CDR3 covers 14 residues. DNA for the CDR3: TGTGCCAGTACGGAGGCAGGGGTCACCGGGGAGCTGTTTTTT. It is translated as CASTEAGVTGELFF.

The chain joins TRBV7-8 to TRBJ1-3, with a weak D call TRBD1 (6 bases). V lost 1 base, J lost 4 bases, and 14 bases lay in between. CDR3 length equals 16 residues. The V gene's germline CDR1 is SGHVS and CDR2 FQNEAQ. The CDR3: CASSLVSRDIGNTIYF. The CDR3, as DNA: TGTGCCAGCAGCTTAGTCTCTCGGGACATAGGAAACACCATATATTTT.

The CDR3 nucleotides are TGCAGCGTTGAGGGAGTGCGGTCGGGGGGGCGGGCAGATACGCAGTATTTT. Its protein is CSVEGVRSGGRADTQYF. The chain couples TRBV29-1 to TRBJ2-3; 8 nucleotides agree with TRBD2. CDR1 and CDR2 (germline): SQVTM, ANQGSEA. The CDR3 is made up of 17 amino acids. V trimming: 3 bases; J trimming: 4 bases; junction bases outside the gene matches: 15.

This chain connects TRBV29-1 to TRBJ1-1; possibly TRBD1 for D (5 bases). CDR3 length: 18 residues. Between the trimmed V and J ends, which lost 0 bases and 1 base, there was a span of 21 bases. Germline V CDR1 and CDR2: SQVTM, ANQGSEA. The CDR3: CSVEDRRQPSLKNTEAFF. The CDR3 DNA reads as TGCAGCGTTGAAGATCGGAGACAGCCTTCTCTGAAGAACACTGAAGCTTTCTTT.

The genes are TRBV11-3 and TRBJ2-1; the match to TRBD2 covers 9 bases. Per germline, CDR1 SGHNT and CDR2 YENEEA. Trimming removed 1 base from V and 7 bases from J; junction bases left unmatched: 2. The CDR3 extends over 14 amino acids. CDR3 DNA: TGTGCCAGCAGCTTAGGCGGGGGGGCAAATGAGCAGTTCTTC. Protein product: CASSLGGGANEQFF. The full variable domain, in which reference TRBV11-3 and TRBJ2-1 provide the parts outside the CDR3, is EAGVVQSPRYKIIEKKQPVAFWCNPISGHNTLYWYLQNLGQGPELLIRYENEEAVDDSQLPKDRFSAERLKGVDSTLKIQPAELGDSAVYLCASSLGGGANEQFFGPGTRLTVL.

This rearrangement joins TRBV18 to TRBJ2-3; D unclear. V gave up 6 bases and J gave up 5 bases, with 12 bases separating them. In germline, CDR1 is KGHSH, CDR2 LQKENI. This CDR3 has 13 amino acids. DNA for the CDR3: TGTGCCAGCTCGGGGTTCCCGGGAGATACGCAGTATTTT. Amino acid sequence: CASSGFPGDTQYF.

CDR3 region: CATSGFNRGVNTGELFF. The CDR3 nucleotides read TGTGCCACCAGTGGTTTCAACAGGGGGGTGAACACCGGGGAGCTGTTTTTT. The chain uses TRBV24-1 and TRBJ2-2, with TRBD1 matching 8 bases. With V trimmed by 5 bases and J by 1 base, 8 bases remained unmatched. Germline V CDR1 and CDR2: KGHDR, SFDVKD. The CDR3 totals 17 residues.

V and J are TRBV14 and TRBJ1-3; D is unresolved. The V end was cut by 2 bases, the J end by 0 bases, with 5 bases between. The CDR3 is 14 residues long. Germline V gene lookup returns CDR1 SGHDN and CDR2 FVKESK. The DNA of the CDR3 is TGTGCCAGCAGCCAAACCTTCTCTGGAAACACCATATATTTT. The encoded protein is CASSQTFSGNTIYF. Complete variable domain (other parts from reference TRBV14 and TRBJ1-3): EAGVTQFPSHSVIEKGQTVTLRCDPISGHDNLYWYRRVMGKEIKFLLHFVKESKQDESGMPNNRFLAERTGGTYSTLKVQPAELEDSGVYFCASSQTFSGNTIYFGEGSWLTVV.

This clone was recorded only once. The chain is built from TRBV11-3 and TRBJ2-2; 8 bases agree with TRBD1. The ends lost 5 bases at V and 5 bases at J; junction bases unmatched: 7. The CDR3 runs to 15 residues. In germline, CDR1 is SGHNT, CDR2 YENEEA. The CDR3 loop is CASSPLQGVTGELFF. In DNA form, the CDR3 reads TGTGCCAGCAGCCCTCTACAGGGGGTGACCGGGGAGCTGTTTTTT.

V usage is TRBV5-1 and J usage is TRBJ2-2, with D perhaps TRBD1 or TRBD2 (5 bases each). V gave up 5 bases and J gave up 11 bases, with 19 bases separating them. Germline lookup yields CDR1 SGHRS and CDR2 YFSETQ. The CDR3 is made up of 14 amino acids. The CDR3: CASSHGTTLAELFF. The CDR3 DNA follows: TGCGCCAGCAGTCACGGGACGACTCTTGCAGAGCTGTTTTTT.

This chain joins TRBV6-5 and TRBJ1-5, with unresolved D. V was trimmed by 2 bases and J by 6 bases, leaving 11 bases between them. This CDR3 has 14 amino acids. CDR1 MNHEY and CDR2 SVGAGI come from the germline V gene. This CDR3 is CASSYVGIGQPQHF. The CDR3 DNA reads TGTGCCAGCAGTTACGTGGGTATCGGTCAGCCCCAGCATTTT.

Concerning this clone: A read error may account for a junction end that differs from germline. The chain combines TRBV6-5 with TRBJ1-1, with 10 bases lining up with TRBD1. This CDR3 has 13 residues. Per the germline V gene, CDR1 is MNHEY and CDR2 is SVGAGI. The CDR3 DNA is TGCGCGGGTGGGGACAGGGGAAGCACTGAAGCTTTCTTT. Translated, it gives CAGGDRGSTEAFF.

This chain links TRBV30 with TRBJ2-6; D possibly corresponds to TRBD1 (5 bases). CDR3 length: 16 residues. Germline lookup yields CDR1 GTSNPN and CDR2 SVGIG (reference sequence). The V end lost 4 bases, the J end lost 0 bases, and 13 bases lay between the germline ends. The CDR3 here is CAWMRTPSSGANVLTF. CDR3 bases: TGTGCCTGGATGAGGACACCGAGCTCTGGGGCCAACGTCCTGACTTTC. Full variable domain (missing parts from reference TRBV30 and TRBJ2-6): SQTIHQWPATLVQPVGSPLSLECTVEGTSNPNLYWYRQAAGRGLQLLFYSVGIGQISSEVPQNLSASRPQDRQFILSSKKLLLSDSGFYLCAWMRTPSSGANVLTFGAGSRLTVL.

The chain couples TRBV30 to TRBJ1-4; 8 positions match TRBD1. The CDR3 length is 14 residues. Per the germline V gene, CDR1 is GTSNPN and CDR2 is SVGIG (reference sequence). V lost 3 bases and J lost 6; bases outside the gene matches: 6. The CDR3 loop is CAWSSGTGYEKLFF. DNA of the CDR3: TGTGCCTGGAGCTCCGGGACAGGCTATGAAAAACTGTTTTTT.

This clone was seen a handful of times. The J gene is TRBJ1-1, the V gene TRBV7-8, with D tentatively TRBD1 (5 bases). Germline V gives CDR1 SGHVS, CDR2 FQNEAQ. The CDR3 is 12 residues long. Trimming took 0 bases from V and 11 from J, leaving 10 bases between them. This CDR3 is CASSLAGGNAFF. DNA for the CDR3: TGTGCCAGCAGCTTAGCGGGGGGTAACGCTTTCTTT.

V gene TRBV7-9 combines with J gene TRBJ2-7; a weak D match, TRBD1 (5 bases). V lost 3 bases and J lost 1, with 7 bases in between. The CDR3 has 13 residues. Germline V gene data show CDR1 as SEHNR and CDR2 as FQNEAQ (reference sequence). CDR3 loop: CASSFRTSYEQYV. Written as DNA, the CDR3 is TGTGCCAGCAGCTTTAGGACATCCTACGAGCAGTACGTC.

The V and J genes are TRBV11-3 and TRBJ1-3; no reliable D call. V dropped 8 bases and J dropped 0 bases, with 8 bases sitting between them. Germline V CDR1 and CDR2: SGHNT, YENEEA. The CDR3 sequence is 13 residues long. The CDR3 sequence: CASGVSSGNTIYF. Here the CDR3 DNA reads TGTGCCAGCGGGGTCTCCTCTGGAAACACCATATATTTT.

This sequence joins TRBV28 and TRBJ2-1; 11 bases match TRBD2. Germline V gene sequence: CDR1 MDHEN, CDR2 SYDVKM. This CDR3 has 15 amino acids. V lost 5 bases, J lost 5 bases, and 5 bases stayed unmatched. The CDR3 reads CASSTLAGGHNEQFF. As DNA, the CDR3 is TGTGCCAGCAGTACCCTAGCGGGGGGTCACAATGAGCAGTTCTTC.

The chain employs TRBV29-1 and TRBJ2-5, with 9 bases fitting TRBD1. The CDR3 has 13 residues. Germline values: CDR1 SQVTM, CDR2 ANQGSEA. The V and J ends lost 7 bases and 4 bases, in that order; junction bases with no gene match: 7. CDR3 DNA sequence: TGCAGCGGGGGGGGACAGGGAGGAGAGACCCAGTACTTC. Its protein is CSGGGQGGETQYF.

The chain links TRBV27 to TRBJ1-1; D unclear. Trimming stripped 5 bases from V and 1 base from J, with 14 bases between. This CDR3 contains 15 residues. The V gene's germline CDR1 is MNHEY and CDR2 SMNVEV (reference sequence). CDR3 nucleotide sequence: TGTGCCAGCAGTCATCAAGTTTCGAGGAACACTGAAGCTTTCTTT. Translating gives CASSHQVSRNTEAFF.

The gene calls are TRBV27 and TRBJ1-1; D is unresolved. The V and J ends lost 1 base and 6 bases respectively, with 6 bases between them. Germline CDR1 MNHEY, CDR2 SMNVEV (reference sequence). The CDR3 is made up of 12 amino acids. This chain's CDR3 is CASSLLGAEAFF. The CDR3 DNA reads as TGTGCCAGCAGTTTATTGGGCGCTGAAGCTTTCTTT.

The rearrangement links TRBV6-5 to TRBJ2-6; perhaps TRBD1 as D (6 bases). This CDR3 region has 13 residues. The germline V gene has CDR1 MNHEY and CDR2 SVGAGI. V lost 7 bases, J lost 2 bases, and 6 bases lay in between. The CDR3 DNA follows: TGTGCCAGCACAGGGGCTGGGGCCAACGTCCTGACTTTC. Its translation is CASTGAGANVLTF.

This clone has just one count. This sequence joins TRBV3-1 (or the pseudogene TRBV3-2) and TRBJ1-1; no firm D call. Germline assignment: CDR1 LGHDT and CDR2 YNNKEL (reference sequence). The CDR3 is 13 residues long. Trimming pared 8 bases from V and 2 bases from J, leaving 12 bases between. The CDR3 DNA reads TGTGCCAGCGGGGAGCCTCCTAACACTGAAGCTTTCTTT. Amino acid sequence: CASGEPPNTEAFF.

The chain couples TRBV3-1 (or the pseudogene TRBV3-2) to TRBJ2-5; the D gene could be TRBD1 or TRBD2 (6 bases each). Trimming cost V 2 bases and J 5 bases, with 12 bases left between them. CDR1 and CDR2 from the germline V gene are LGHDT and YNNKEL (reference sequence). This CDR3 is built from 14 residues. CDR3 nucleotides: TGTGCCAGCAGCCAAACTAGGGGGGTGGAGACCCAGTACTTC. Protein product: CASSQTRGVETQYF.

This clone showed up just a few times. CDR3 residues: CATQGAATGELFF. The CDR3, as DNA: TGTGCCACCCAGGGGGCGGCCACCGGGGAGCTGTTTTTT. The chain joins TRBV12-3 or TRBV12-4 to TRBJ2-2; 8 bases agree with TRBD1. The CDR3 is 13 amino acids. Trimming cost V 10 bases and J 4 bases; bases outside gene matches: 5.

In its sample, this clone was seen once. V and J are TRBV7-9 and TRBJ2-5, with 8 nucleotides matching TRBD1. From germline, CDR1 is SEHNR and CDR2 FQNEAQ (reference sequence). This CDR3 has 14 amino acids. J lost 4 bases, V lost 5 bases, and 6 bases had no gene match. The CDR3 DNA follows: TGTGCCAGCAGCCAGGACAGGGTGAGAGAGACCCAGTACTTC. Translating gives CASSQDRVRETQYF.